This T cell receptor beta chain was sequenced during a study of PD-L1 blockade in urothelial cancer. Sequencing used immunoSEQ multiplex PCR; TCRdb keeps in-frame clones, though not all of them. Seen here are more than 45,000 clones, 75% to 90% observed once, and the top ten hold about 10%. The sample's time point: peripheral blood 6 weeks after treatment start. Material: PBMCs, obtained around atezolizumab (anti-PD-L1) treatment. The sequence derives from a man aged 60 to 75 with urothelial cancer.

Here the CDR3 DNA reads TGTGCCAGCAGCCCACAAAGTGGAGGGGAAGCTGTAAAACTGTTTTTT. This encodes CASSPQSGGEAVKLFF. V and J are TRBV5-4 and TRBJ1-4, with D maybe TRBD1 (5 bases). This CDR3 comprises 16 residues. Trimming removed 4 bases from V and 10 bases from J, with 23 bases in between. Germline V gene lookup returns CDR1 SGHNT and CDR2 YYREEE (reference sequence).